The clone carrying this TCR beta chain was recorded many times. Deletions cut 3 bases from V and 7 bases from J, with 10 bases between. The CDR3 is 12 amino acids. Germline CDR1 reads SGHRS; CDR2 reads YFSETQ. RNA transcripts were the template for amplifying TCR beta CDR3 regions. An initial round of RT-PCR targeting the TCR CDR3 relied on the HTBI primer set. In TCRdb, the multiplex PCR reads were re-called with MiXCR into one record per CDR3 protein. The sample records more than 550,000 distinct CDR3 sequences, roughly 45% being singletons. This sample is part of a study of T cells in Graves' hyperthyroidism and ophthalmopathy. On the basis of clinical symptoms, serum thyroxine and TRAb, thyroid ultrasound and orbital computed tomography, diagnoses were made.

The chain couples TRBV5-1 to TRBJ1-2; tentative D call: TRBD1 (5 bases). The receptor's source is an adult man with Graves' disease, either hyperthyroidism or ophthalmopathy (not recorded which). The sample consisted of peripheral blood or thyroid tissue (not recorded which). CDR3 nucleotide sequence: TGCGCCAGCAGCTGGAGGGGCAGTGGCTACACCTTC. Its translation is CASSWRGSGYTF.